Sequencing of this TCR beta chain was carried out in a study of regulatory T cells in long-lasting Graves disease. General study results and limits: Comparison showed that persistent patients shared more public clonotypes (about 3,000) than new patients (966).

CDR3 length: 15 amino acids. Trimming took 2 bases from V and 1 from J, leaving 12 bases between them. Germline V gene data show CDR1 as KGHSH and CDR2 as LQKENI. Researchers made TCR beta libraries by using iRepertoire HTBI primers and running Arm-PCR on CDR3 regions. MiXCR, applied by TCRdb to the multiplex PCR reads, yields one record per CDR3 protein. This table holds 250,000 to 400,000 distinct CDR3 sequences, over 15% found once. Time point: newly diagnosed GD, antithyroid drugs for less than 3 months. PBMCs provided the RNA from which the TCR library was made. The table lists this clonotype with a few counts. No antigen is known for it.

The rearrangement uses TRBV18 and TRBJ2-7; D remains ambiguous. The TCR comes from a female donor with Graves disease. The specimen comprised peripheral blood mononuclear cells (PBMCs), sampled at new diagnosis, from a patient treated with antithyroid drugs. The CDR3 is CASSPDTAGSYEQYF. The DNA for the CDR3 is TGTGCCAGCTCACCAGACACGGCCGGTTCCTACGAGCAGTACTTC. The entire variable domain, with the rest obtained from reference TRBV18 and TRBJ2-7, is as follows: NAGVMQNPRHLVRRRGQEARLRCSPMKGHSHVYWYRQLPEEGLKFMVYLQKENIIDESGMPKERFSAEFPKEGPSILRIQQVVRGDSAAYFCASSPDTAGSYEQYFGPGTRLTVT.